These T cell receptor beta chains were read from a single sample in a study of OX40 agonist ivuxolimab in advanced cancers. The data were produced by immunoSEQ multiplex PCR, yet TCRdb's version contains in-frame clones alone and is incomplete. The sample holds about 75,000 clones, under 95% seen once. The sequencing here drew on CD4+ or CD8+ T cells sorted from blood, taken in a trial of the OX40 agonist ivuxolimab. The receptors derive from an adult with an advanced solid tumor such as melanoma, head and neck, liver or kidney cancer. Each CDR3 is given with its conserved first and last residue. A D gene is named only where the DNA matches it firmly. Only some rows state a clone size, as once, few, many or a class for expanded clones.

-,-,TRBV7-8,TRBJ1-1,TGTGCCAGCAGCAGAGGGCCCCCGATCTGGGAAGCTTTCTTT,CASSRGPPIWEAFF
-,-,TRBV11-3,TRBJ1-1,TGTGCCAGCAGCTTTCAGGGGAACACTGAAGCTTTCTTT,CASSFQGNTEAFF
-,-,TRBV28,TRBJ2-3,TGTGCCAGCCCGCCCCCGGGACCCGCTATGGGTAGCACAGATACGCAGTATTTT,CASPPPGPAMGSTDTQYF
-,TRBD1,TRBV27,TRBJ1-5,TGTGCCAGCAGACCACCCCTCGGGGACAGCGCCGATAGCAATCAGCCCCAGCATTTT,CASRPPLGDSADSNQPQHF
-,TRBD1,TRBV5-1,TRBJ1-1,TGCGCCAGCAGCTTCTCGACAGGGGAAAACACTGAAGCTTTCTTT,CASSFSTGENTEAFF
-,-,TRBV5-1,TRBJ2-3,TGCGCCAGCAGCTTACCCACAGATACGCAGTATTTT,CASSLPTDTQYF
-,-,TRBV7-9,TRBJ1-4,TGTGCCAGCAGCGCCCAACAGGGAGAGCGGGAAAAACTGTTTTTT,CASSAQQGEREKLFF
once,TRBD2,TRBV5-1,TRBJ2-4,TGCGCCAGCAGCTCCTGGGGGGGAGCGGGAGGTGGAACCAAAAACATTCAGTACTTC,CASSSWGGAGGGTKNIQYF
-,-,TRBV30,TRBJ1-1,TGTGCCTGGGCGGTTATTACTGAAGCTTTCTTT,CAWAVITEAFF
-,TRBD2,TRBV30,TRBJ2-5,TGTGCCTGGACTAGCGGGGGCTTAGGGGAGACCCAGTACTTC,CAWTSGGLGETQYF
-,-,TRBV5-1,TRBJ1-1,TGCGCCAGCAGCCCAACCCCAGGGAACACTGAAGCTTTCTTT,CASSPTPGNTEAFF
-,-,TRBV5-4,TRBJ1-2,TGTGCCAGCAGCATTGACGGGTTTTATGGCTACACCTTC,CASSIDGFYGYTF